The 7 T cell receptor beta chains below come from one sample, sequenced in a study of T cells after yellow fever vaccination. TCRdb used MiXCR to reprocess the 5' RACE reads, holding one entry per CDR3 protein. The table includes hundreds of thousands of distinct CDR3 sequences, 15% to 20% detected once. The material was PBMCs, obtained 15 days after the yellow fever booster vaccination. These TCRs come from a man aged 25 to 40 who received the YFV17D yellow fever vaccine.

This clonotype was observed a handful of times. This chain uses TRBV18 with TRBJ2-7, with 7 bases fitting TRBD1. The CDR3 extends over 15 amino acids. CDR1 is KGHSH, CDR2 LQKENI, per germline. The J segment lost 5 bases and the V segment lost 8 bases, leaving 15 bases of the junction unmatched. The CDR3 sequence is CASADPPGGADEQYF. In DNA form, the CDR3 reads TGTGCCAGCGCCGATCCTCCAGGGGGTGCGGACGAGCAGTACTTC.

CDR3 bases: TGTGCCAGCAGCTTATTTCTTAGAGGGCGACTAGCGGGAGGGCCCAGCTACGAGCAGTACTTC. Translation gives CASSLFLRGRLAGGPSYEQYF. The rearrangement joins TRBV11-3 to TRBJ2-7; 14 positions match TRBD2. Per germline, CDR1 SGHNT and CDR2 YENEEA. This CDR3 contains 21 residues. Germline trimming cut 2 bases from V and 3 bases from J; bases unmatched to any gene: 18.

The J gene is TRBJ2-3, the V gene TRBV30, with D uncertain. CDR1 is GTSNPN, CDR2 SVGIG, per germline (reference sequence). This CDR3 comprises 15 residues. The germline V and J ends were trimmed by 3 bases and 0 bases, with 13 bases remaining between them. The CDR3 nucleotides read TGTGCCTGGAGGGTTTTAGGTGGGAGCACAGATACGCAGTATTTT. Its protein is CAWRVLGGSTDTQYF.

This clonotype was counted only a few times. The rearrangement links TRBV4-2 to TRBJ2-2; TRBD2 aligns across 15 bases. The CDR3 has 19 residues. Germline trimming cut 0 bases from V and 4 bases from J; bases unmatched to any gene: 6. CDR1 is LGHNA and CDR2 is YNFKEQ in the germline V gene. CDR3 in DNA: TGTGCCAGCAGCCAAGATCGGAGGGGACTAGCGGGAGGCACCGGGGAGCTGTTTTTT. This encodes CASSQDRRGLAGGTGELFF.

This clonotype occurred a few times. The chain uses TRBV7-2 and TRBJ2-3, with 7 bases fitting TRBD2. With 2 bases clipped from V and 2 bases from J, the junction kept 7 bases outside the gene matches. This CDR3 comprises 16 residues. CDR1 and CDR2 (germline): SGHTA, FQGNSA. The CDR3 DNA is TGTGCCAGCAGCTTATCAAAGGGACTATACACAGATACGCAGTATTTT. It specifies CASSLSKGLYTDTQYF.

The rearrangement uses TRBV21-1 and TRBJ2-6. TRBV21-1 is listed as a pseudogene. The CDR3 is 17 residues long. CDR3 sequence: CASRKQNRSSGANVLTF. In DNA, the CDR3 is TGTGCCAGCAGGAAACAGAACAGAAGCTCTGGGGCCAACGTCCTGACTTTC.

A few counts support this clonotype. Here the CDR3 reads CASSRKSQGAQETQYF. CDR3 in DNA: TGCGCCAGCAGCCGAAAATCACAGGGGGCCCAAGAGACCCAGTACTTC. The chain uses TRBV4-3 and TRBJ2-5; 9 bases fit TRBD1. CDR1 is LGHNA, CDR2 YSLEER, per germline. Trimming took 4 bases from V and 1 from J; bases not matched to a gene: 7. The CDR3 sequence is 16 residues long.